Listed here are 11 T cell receptor beta chains from one sample, sequenced in a study of lymphopenia after photon versus proton radiotherapy. Using immunoSEQ multiplex PCR, the repertoire was profiled, and TCRdb retains in-frame clones only, with some absent. The sample shows 70,000 or so clones, 85% to 95% of them seen only once. The sequenced sample was peripheral blood, obtained from a patient treated with photon-based radiotherapy. The receptor set was obtained from a woman aged 40 to 50 with cholangiocarcinoma.

The rearrangement joins TRBV29-1 to TRBJ1-5, with D maybe TRBD1 (5 bases). Germline-derived CDR1 and CDR2 are SQVTM and ANQGSEA. CDR3 length: 14 residues. Between the trimmed V and J ends, which lost 6 bases and 0 bases, there was a span of 12 bases. This CDR3 is CSVTETYSNQPQHF. The CDR3 nucleotides are TGCAGCGTGACAGAAACCTATAGCAATCAGCCCCAGCATTTT.

The rearrangement links TRBV6-1 to TRBJ1-1; D remains ambiguous. Per the germline V gene, CDR1 is MNHNS and CDR2 is SASEGT. The CDR3 runs to 11 residues. Trimming left V 10 bases short and J 11 bases short, with 17 bases between. The CDR3 loop reads CATLEGGRAFF. For the CDR3, the DNA is TGTGCCACCCTGGAGGGAGGGCGGGCTTTCTTT.

The rearrangement joins TRBV11-2 to TRBJ1-1; D perhaps matches TRBD1 (6 bases). V was pared by 5 bases and J by 0 bases, with 13 bases between. The CDR3 contains 15 residues. Germline values: CDR1 SGHAT, CDR2 FQNNGV. The CDR3 loop reads CASSVNRAMNTEAFF. The CDR3 DNA is TGTGCCAGCAGCGTGAACAGGGCTATGAACACTGAAGCTTTCTTT.

This sequence joins TRBV7-9 and TRBJ2-4; D is undetermined. CDR3 length equals 14 residues. The V end was cut by 0 bases, the J end by 4 bases, with 7 bases between. In germline, CDR1 is SEHNR, CDR2 FQNEAQ (reference sequence). DNA of the CDR3: TGTGCCAGCAGCTTAGCGGCCAGAAAAAACATTCAGTACTTC. It is translated as CASSLAARKNIQYF. Drawing the rest from reference TRBV7-9 and TRBJ2-4, the complete variable domain is DTGVSQNPRHKITKRGQNVTFRCDPISEHNRLYWYRQTLGQGPEFLTYFQNEAQLEKSRLLSDRFSAERPKGSFSTLEIQRTEQGDSAMYLCASSLAARKNIQYFGAGTRLSVL.

V usage is TRBV6-5 and J usage is TRBJ2-5; no reliable D call. The CDR3 covers 12 residues. The germline V gene encodes CDR1 MNHEY and CDR2 SVGAGI. Trimming stripped 9 bases from V and 4 bases from J, with 12 bases between. The CDR3 DNA sequence: TGTGCCAGTTGTGATTGGGGAGAGACCCAGTACTTC. It is translated as CASCDWGETQYF.

This sequence joins TRBV5-6 and TRBJ2-3; 8 nucleotides agree with TRBD1. Per the germline V gene, CDR1 is SGHDT and CDR2 is YYEEEE. This CDR3 is built from 16 residues. The junction had 11 bases not matched to a gene; V was cut back by 5 bases and J by 3 bases. The CDR3 DNA is TGTGCCAGCAGTAATCCCAGGGGGCCGAAGACAGATACGCAGTATTTT. Its protein product is CASSNPRGPKTDTQYF. The complete variable domain, with remaining parts taken from reference TRBV5-6 and TRBJ2-3, reads DAGVTQSPTHLIKTRGQQVTLRCSPKSGHDTVSWYQQALGQGPQFIFQYYEEEERQRGNFPDRFSGHQFPNYSSELNVNALLLGDSALYLCASSNPRGPKTDTQYFGPGTRLTVL.

The chain couples TRBV28 to TRBJ2-1, with 9 bases identical to TRBD2. Per the germline V gene, CDR1 is MDHEN and CDR2 is SYDVKM. V gave up 7 bases and J gave up 3 bases; unmatched junction bases: 16. This CDR3 spans 18 amino acids. The CDR3 nucleotides are TGTGCCAGCATTTCCCCCTACAAGGTAGCGGGAGACTACAATGAGCAGTTCTTC. It yields the protein CASISPYKVAGDYNEQFF.

This clone was detected once. This chain uses TRBV5-8 with TRBJ1-2, with a weak D call TRBD1 (5 bases). Germline-derived CDR1 and CDR2 are SGHTS and YDEGEE. Trimming cost V 4 bases and J 6 bases, with 19 bases left between them. CDR3 length: 15 amino acids. CDR3 sequence reads: CASSPGVGTGDGYTF. DNA of the CDR3: TGTGCCAGCAGCCCAGGCGTTGGGACGGGCGATGGCTACACCTTC.

The chain uses TRBV6-1 and TRBJ2-3; D ambiguous. Trimming pared 5 bases from V and 6 bases from J, leaving 9 bases between. Germline CDR1 and CDR2: MNHNS and SASEGT. The CDR3 covers 12 residues. The CDR3 DNA is TGTGCCAGCAGTACTATAGGGGATACGCAGTATTTT. Translation gives CASSTIGDTQYF.

The chain carries TRBV29-1 and TRBJ1-4; perhaps TRBD1 as D (5 bases). In germline, CDR1 is SQVTM, CDR2 ANQGSEA. The CDR3 has 15 residues. The V and J ends lost 2 bases and 8 bases respectively, with 18 bases between them. Written as DNA, the CDR3 is TGCAGCGTTGAATTGGTTAGTACCGGGGGAGAAAAACTGTTTTTT. Translated, it gives CSVELVSTGGEKLFF.

The V gene is TRBV7-8, the J gene TRBJ2-7; the match to TRBD2 covers 12 bases. V lost 4 bases and J lost 4; bases outside the gene matches: 2. CDR1 and CDR2 from the germline V gene are SGHVS and FQNEAQ. The CDR3 loop spans 14 amino acids. The CDR3 here is CASSSTSGRYEQYF. CDR3 coding DNA: TGTGCCAGCAGCTCGACTAGCGGGAGATACGAGCAGTACTTC.